This T cell receptor (beta chain) originates from a study of blood T cells in healthy people across ages. A sample-barcoded 5' primer and a J-beta primer mix were used in a second PCR of roughly 7 to 11 cycles. TCRdb re-analysed the 5' RACE reads in MiXCR, keeping a single row per CDR3 protein. The profile shows approximately 690,000 distinct CDR3 sequences, roughly 58% of them singletons. V was shortened by 4 bases and J by 5 bases, with 14 bases between the two germline ends. This CDR3 contains 14 residues. Germline assignment: CDR1 LGHDT and CDR2 YNNKEL (reference sequence). Per-sample PBMC isolation yielded at least 6.5 million cells.

This chain joins TRBV3-1 and TRBJ1-1; possibly TRBD1 for D (5 bases). Sequencing was performed on blood. The TCR originated in a man in his sixties in good health. CDR3 protein: CASSLRGARTEAFF. CDR3 coding DNA: TGTGCCAGCAGCCTTCGCGGGGCGCGAACTGAAGCTTTCTTT. The entire variable domain, with the rest obtained from reference TRBV3-1 and TRBJ1-1, is as follows: DTAVSQTPKYLVTQMGNDKSIKCEQNLGHDTMYWYKQDSKKFLKIMFSYNNKELIINETVPNRFSPKSPDKAHLNLHINSLELGDSAVYFCASSLRGARTEAFFGQGTRLTVV.